The text below deals with one TCR beta chain. Germline lookup yields CDR1 SGHRS and CDR2 YFSETQ. The CDR3 spans 11 residues. Trimming removed 5 bases from V and 3 bases from J, with 2 bases in between. This sample stems from a study of OX40 agonist ivuxolimab in advanced cancers. The repertoire was sequenced with immunoSEQ multiplex PCR; TCRdb's copy has only in-frame clones and lacks some. The sample includes over 80,000 clones, around 85% seen only once; the top ten take roughly 5.5%. The specimen was CD4+ or CD8+ T cells sorted from blood, collected in a trial of the OX40 agonist ivuxolimab. The TCR comes from an adult with an advanced solid tumor such as melanoma, head and neck, liver or kidney cancer. The V call is TRBV5-1, the J call TRBJ2-2; no definite D call. The CDR3 spells CASSYTGELFF. In DNA, the CDR3 is TGCGCCAGCAGTTACACCGGGGAGCTGTTTTTT.